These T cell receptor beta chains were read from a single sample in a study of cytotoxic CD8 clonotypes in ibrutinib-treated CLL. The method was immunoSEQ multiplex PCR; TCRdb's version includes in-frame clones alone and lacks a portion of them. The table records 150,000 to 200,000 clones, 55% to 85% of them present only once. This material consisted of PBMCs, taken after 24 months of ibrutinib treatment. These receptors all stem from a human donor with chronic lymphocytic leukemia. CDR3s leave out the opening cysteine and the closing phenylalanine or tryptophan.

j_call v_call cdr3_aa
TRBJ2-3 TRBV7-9 ASSLAGSSTDTQY
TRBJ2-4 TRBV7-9 ASSLGPGTGRIQY
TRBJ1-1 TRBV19 ASSIDRASGRPEAF
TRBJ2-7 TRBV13 ASSLGLTDGGDEQY
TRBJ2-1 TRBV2 ASIHQGLAGAIKHGYNEQF
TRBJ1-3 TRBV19 AAGARAGNTIY
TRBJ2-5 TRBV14 ASSQVILAGGWQETQY
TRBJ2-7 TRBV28 ASSLRDRGYEQY
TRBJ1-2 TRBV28 ASRGGAEERGYGYT
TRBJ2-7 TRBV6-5 ASSYRGRNSYEQY
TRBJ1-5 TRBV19 ASSIESGRPLSNQPQH
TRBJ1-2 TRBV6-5 ASRRPGQVRGYT
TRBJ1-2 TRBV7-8 ASSPQEDYGYT
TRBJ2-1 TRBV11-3 ASSPTAGHIYNEQF
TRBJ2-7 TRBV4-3 ASSQQTGYEQY
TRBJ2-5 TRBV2 ASSRKTQY
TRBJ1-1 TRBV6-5 ASGEVNTEAF
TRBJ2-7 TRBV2 ASSAGTVGEQY
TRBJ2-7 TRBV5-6 ASRRDRAPGEQY
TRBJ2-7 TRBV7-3 ASSPDRGVLREQY
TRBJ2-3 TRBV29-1 SVGRGGTDTQY
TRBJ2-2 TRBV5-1 ASSSMGANTGELF